The 9 T cell receptor beta chains below come from one sample, sequenced in a study of cytomegalovirus exposure and HLA in healthy donors. A multiplex PCR was run with 60 Vbeta primers and 13 Jbeta primers. TCRdb keeps only in-frame clones here, not all; method: immunoSEQ multiplex PCR. This table has some 150,000 clones, roughly 80% appearing once. The specimen was PBMCs. These receptor sequences come from a woman aged 25-40 years in good health and CMV-seropositive.

The V gene is TRBV5-4, the J gene TRBJ2-3, with a weak D call TRBD2 (6 bases). Germline values: CDR1 SGHNT, CDR2 YYREEE (reference sequence). The CDR3 covers 14 residues. V was clipped by 4 bases and J by 3 bases, with 12 bases between them. The CDR3 sequence: CASSRGLETDTQYF. CDR3 coding DNA: TGTGCCAGCAGCCGGGGACTCGAAACAGATACGCAGTATTTT.

V and J are TRBV18 and TRBJ1-1, with D possibly TRBD1 on 5 matching bases. This CDR3 has 15 residues. Trimming took 5 bases from V and 4 from J, leaving 17 bases between them. CDR1 is KGHSH, CDR2 LQKENI, per germline. The CDR3 protein is CASSERQGAATEAFF. CDR3 nucleotide sequence: TGTGCCAGCTCAGAACGACAAGGGGCCGCCACTGAAGCTTTCTTT.

This chain links TRBV5-4 with TRBJ1-2, with 10 bases fitting TRBD1. This CDR3 is 15 amino acids long. Looked up from germline, CDR1 is SGHNT and CDR2 is YYREEE (reference sequence). V lost 3 bases, J lost 3 bases, and 5 bases stayed unmatched. CDR3 sequence: CASSSRTGGYYGYTF. DNA of the CDR3: TGTGCCAGCAGCTCCCGGACAGGGGGTTACTATGGCTACACCTTC.

The J gene is TRBJ1-1, the V gene TRBV27; 10 nucleotides align to TRBD1. V lost 6 bases and J lost 12; bases outside the gene matches: 16. CDR1 is MNHEY and CDR2 is SMNVEV in the germline V gene (reference sequence). The CDR3 has 15 amino acids. The CDR3 coding sequence is TGTGCCAGCAGGACCCACCCGGGACAGGGGACCGAAACTTTCTTT. It codes for CASRTHPGQGTETFF.

Here the CDR3 reads CASSKRGGISYEQYF. CDR3 DNA sequence: TGTGCCAGCAGCAAACGCGGGGGGATCAGCTACGAGCAGTACTTC. V is TRBV7-2 and J is TRBJ2-7; 8 bases are shared with TRBD2. This CDR3 has 15 amino acids. CDR1 is SGHTA and CDR2 is FQGNSA in the germline V gene. With V trimmed by 5 bases and J by 3 bases, 9 bases remained unmatched.

This clone was picked up a small number of times. V and J are TRBV5-1 and TRBJ1-6; TRBD1 agrees at 7 bases. The CDR3 has 15 residues. CDR1 is SGHRS and CDR2 is YFSETQ in the germline V gene. Losses at the gene ends were 3 bases for V and 7 bases for J; bases not matched to a gene: 7. Written as DNA, the CDR3 is TGCGCCAGCAGCTACGGGACAGCCGACAATTCACCCCTCCACTTT. Its protein is CASSYGTADNSPLHF.

As to this clone: This same CDR3 is encoded by further DNA sequences in the sample. CDR3 sequence reads: CASSLPGETALMNTEAFF. CDR3 in DNA: TGTGCCAGCAGCTTACCGGGCGAGACAGCCCTCATGAACACTGAAGCTTTCTTT. The chain joins TRBV7-8 to TRBJ1-1; weak D call: TRBD1 (5 bases). The V end was cut by 2 bases, the J end by 0 bases, with 19 bases between. The CDR3 loop spans 18 amino acids. CDR1 and CDR2 (germline): SGHVS, FQNEAQ.

J is TRBJ1-3 and V is TRBV10-3, with D tentatively TRBD1 (6 bases). The CDR3 spans 14 residues. Germline values: CDR1 ENHRY, CDR2 SYGVKD. Trimming stripped 7 bases from V and 0 bases from J, with 10 bases between. CDR3 sequence: CAITLDSSGNTIYF. The CDR3 coding sequence is TGTGCCATCACCCTGGACAGCTCTGGAAACACCATATATTTT.

The chain uses TRBV27 and TRBJ2-2, with a possible D match to TRBD1 (5 bases). The V and J ends lost 8 bases and 4 bases respectively, with 14 bases between them. The CDR3 contains 14 residues. Germline V gene sequence: CDR1 MNHEY, CDR2 SMNVEV (reference sequence). CDR3 sequence reads: CASLGIRGTGELFF. The DNA for the CDR3 is TGTGCCAGCCTCGGCATAAGGGGCACCGGGGAGCTGTTTTTT.